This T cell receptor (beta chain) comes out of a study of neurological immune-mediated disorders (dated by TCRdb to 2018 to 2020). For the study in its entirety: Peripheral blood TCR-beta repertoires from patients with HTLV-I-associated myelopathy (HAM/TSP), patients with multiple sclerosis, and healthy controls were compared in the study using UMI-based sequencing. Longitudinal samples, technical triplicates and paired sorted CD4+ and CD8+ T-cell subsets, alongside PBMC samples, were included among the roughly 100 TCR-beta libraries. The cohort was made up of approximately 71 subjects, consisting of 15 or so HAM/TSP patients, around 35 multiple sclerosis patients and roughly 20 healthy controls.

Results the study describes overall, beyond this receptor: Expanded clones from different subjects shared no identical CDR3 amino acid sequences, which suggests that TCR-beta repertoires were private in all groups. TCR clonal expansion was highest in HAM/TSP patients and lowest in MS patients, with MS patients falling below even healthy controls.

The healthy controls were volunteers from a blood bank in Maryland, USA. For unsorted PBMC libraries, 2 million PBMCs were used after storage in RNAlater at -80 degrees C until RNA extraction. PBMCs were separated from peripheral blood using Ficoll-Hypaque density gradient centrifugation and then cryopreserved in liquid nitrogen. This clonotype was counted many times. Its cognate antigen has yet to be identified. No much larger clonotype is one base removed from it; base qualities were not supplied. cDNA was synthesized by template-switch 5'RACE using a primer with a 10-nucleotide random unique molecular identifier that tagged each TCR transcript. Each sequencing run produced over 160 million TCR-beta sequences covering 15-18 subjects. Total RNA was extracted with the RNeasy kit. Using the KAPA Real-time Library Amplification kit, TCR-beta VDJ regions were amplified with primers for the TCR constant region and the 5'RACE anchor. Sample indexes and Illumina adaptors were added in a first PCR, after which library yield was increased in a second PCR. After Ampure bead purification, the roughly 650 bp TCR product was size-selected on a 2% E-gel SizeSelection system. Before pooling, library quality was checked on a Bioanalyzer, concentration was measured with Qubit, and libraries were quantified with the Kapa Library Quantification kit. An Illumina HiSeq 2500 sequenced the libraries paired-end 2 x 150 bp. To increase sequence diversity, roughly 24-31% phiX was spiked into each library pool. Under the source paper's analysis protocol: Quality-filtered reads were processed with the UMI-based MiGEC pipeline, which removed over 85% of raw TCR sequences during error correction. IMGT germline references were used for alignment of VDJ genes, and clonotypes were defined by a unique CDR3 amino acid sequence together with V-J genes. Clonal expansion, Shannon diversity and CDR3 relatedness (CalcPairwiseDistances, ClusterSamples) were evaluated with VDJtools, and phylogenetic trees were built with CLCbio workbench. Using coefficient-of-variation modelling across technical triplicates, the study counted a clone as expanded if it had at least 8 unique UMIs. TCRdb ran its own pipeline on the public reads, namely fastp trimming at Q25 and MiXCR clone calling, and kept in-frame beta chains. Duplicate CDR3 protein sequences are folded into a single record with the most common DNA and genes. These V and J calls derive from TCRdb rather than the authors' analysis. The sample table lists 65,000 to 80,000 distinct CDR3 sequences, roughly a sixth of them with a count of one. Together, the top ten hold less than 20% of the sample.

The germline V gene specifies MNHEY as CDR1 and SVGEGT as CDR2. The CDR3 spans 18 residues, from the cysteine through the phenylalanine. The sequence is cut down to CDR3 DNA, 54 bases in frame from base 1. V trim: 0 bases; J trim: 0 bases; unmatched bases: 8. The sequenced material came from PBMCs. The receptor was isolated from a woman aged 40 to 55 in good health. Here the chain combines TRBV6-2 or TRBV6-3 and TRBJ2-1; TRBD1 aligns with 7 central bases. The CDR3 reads CASSYSPPTGPSYNEQFF. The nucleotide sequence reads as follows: TGTGCCAGCAGTTACTCACCCCCGACAGGGCCCTCCTACAATGAGCAGTTCTTC.